Shown below are 18 T cell receptor beta chains from a single sample sequenced in a study of prognosis after radiotherapy for stage I lung cancer. Genomic DNA was subjected to two-round multiplex PCR for amplification of TCR beta CDR3. Specific primers for each TRBV and TRBJ gene were what first-round PCR used. One entry per CDR3 protein, called by TCRdb with MiXCR from the multiplex PCR reads. The sample consists of more than 30,000 distinct CDR3 sequences, around 30% of them appearing once. Specimen: PBMCs, collected before or after stereotactic body radiation therapy (not recorded which). These receptors were obtained from a donor over 45 with non-small cell lung cancer.

The table lists this clonotype with many counts. The chain employs TRBV19 and TRBJ2-7; D remains ambiguous. Trimming removed 1 base from V and 3 bases from J, with 10 bases in between. Per germline, CDR1 LNHDA and CDR2 SQIVND (reference sequence). The CDR3 has 14 amino acids. CDR3 nucleotide sequence: TGTGCCAGTAGTATAGGGGCAGCGAGCTACGAGCAGTACTTC. Translating gives CASSIGAASYEQYF.

The chain has TRBV5-4 and TRBJ2-5, with TRBD1 matching 7 bases. Trimming took 0 bases from V and 4 from J; bases not matched to a gene: 6. The germline CDR1 and CDR2 sequences are SGHNT and YYREEE (reference sequence). There are 15 residues in the CDR3. The CDR3 nucleotides are TGTGCCAGCAGCTTGGGGGGACAGTCAGCAGAGACCCAGTACTTC. It specifies CASSLGGQSAETQYF. Full variable domain (missing parts from reference TRBV5-4 and TRBJ2-5): ETGVTQSPTHLIKTRGQQVTLRCSSQSGHNTVSWYQQALGQGPQFIFQYYREEENGRGNFPPRFSGLQFPNYSSELNVNALELDDSALYLCASSLGGQSAETQYFGPGTRLLVL.

This clonotype was seen a handful of times. The chain combines TRBV6-2 or TRBV6-3 with TRBJ1-6; D remains ambiguous. CDR3 size: 16 residues. Germline V gene data show CDR1 as MNHEY and CDR2 as SVGEGT. V was pared by 5 bases and J by 4 bases, with 15 bases between. The CDR3 reads CASSPPREFYNSPLHF. The DNA of the CDR3 is TGTGCCAGCAGTCCTCCGAGGGAGTTTTATAATTCACCCCTCCACTTT.

At least ten counts were recorded for this clonotype. This chain connects TRBV28 to TRBJ2-1, with 15 bases matching TRBD2. V shed 5 bases, J shed 2 bases, and the junction held 4 bases outside the gene matches. The germline CDR1 and CDR2 sequences are MDHEN and SYDVKM. The CDR3 runs 17 residues. CDR3 protein: CASSPGTSGRTYNEQFF. The CDR3, as DNA: TGTGCCAGCAGTCCCGGGACTAGCGGGAGGACCTACAATGAGCAGTTCTTC.

As concerns this clonotype: A much more abundant neighbour one base away suggests this may be a read error. DNA for the CDR3: TGTGCCAGCTTAGCAGGGAACATTCATTACTTC. Translated: CASLAGNIHYF. This sequence joins TRBV6-2 or TRBV6-3 and TRBJ2-4; perhaps TRBD1 as D (5 bases). CDR3 length equals 11 residues. The germline gives CDR1 MNHEY, CDR2 SVGEGT.

With respect to this clonotype: A read error may produce the germline difference seen at one junction end. The genes are TRBV11-3 and TRBJ2-2; D is unresolved. CDR3 length equals 16 residues. Germline assignment: CDR1 SGHNT and CDR2 YENEEA. The CDR3 nucleotides read TGTGCCAGCAGCTCTAATCGACATACGAACACCGGTGAGCTGTTTTTT. This translates into CASSSNRHTNTGELFF.

A few counts support this clonotype. The chain has TRBV3-1 and TRBJ2-3; TRBD2 matches at 12 bases. CDR3 length equals 16 residues. The germline CDR1 and CDR2 sequences are LGHDT and YNNKEL (reference sequence). The V segment lost 1 base and the J segment 7 bases; nucleotides outside the gene matches: 6. The CDR3 protein is CASSQGLAGGFNTQYF. As DNA, the CDR3 is TGTGCCAGCAGCCAAGGGCTAGCGGGAGGGTTCAATACGCAGTATTTT.

This clonotype was seen at least ten times. This sequence joins TRBV28 and TRBJ1-1; no clear D. This CDR3 contains 15 residues. V lost 5 bases and J lost 4, with 17 bases in between. Germline CDR1 MDHEN, CDR2 SYDVKM. The CDR3 sequence: CASSISLQPGTEAFF. The CDR3 DNA reads as TGTGCCAGCAGTATTTCCCTCCAGCCGGGCACTGAAGCTTTCTTT. Complete variable domain (other parts from reference TRBV28 and TRBJ1-1): DVKVTQSSRYLVKRTGEKVFLECVQDMDHENMFWYRQDPGLGLRLIYFSYDVKMKEKGDIPEGYSVSREKKERFSLILESASTNQTSMYLCASSISLQPGTEAFFGQGTRLTVV.

This clonotype was recorded at least ten times. The chain uses TRBV12-3 or TRBV12-4 and TRBJ1-6, with D maybe TRBD1 (5 bases). The CDR3 has 14 amino acids. V was shortened by 11 bases and J by 13 bases, with 24 bases between the two germline ends. CDR3 loop: CASTFEGPSAPLHF. The CDR3 coding sequence is TGTGCCTCGACATTCGAGGGACCGTCGGCGCCCCTCCACTTT.

In its sample, this clonotype was seen many times. Here the CDR3 reads CASSVPYEQYF. The CDR3, as DNA: TGTGCCAGCAGTGTCCCGTACGAGCAGTACTTC. The V and J genes are TRBV28 and TRBJ2-7; D not certain. Trimming left V 5 bases short and J 4 bases short, with 6 bases between. Per germline, CDR1 MDHEN and CDR2 SYDVKM. This CDR3 is 11 amino acids long.

This clonotype was seen at least ten times. CDR3 sequence reads: CSATPGLETISETQYF. CDR3 coding DNA: TGCAGTGCTACGCCGGGACTCGAAACGATCTCAGAGACCCAGTACTTC. The chain uses TRBV20-1 and TRBJ2-5, with D perhaps TRBD2 (6 bases). Germline CDR1 DFQATT, CDR2 SNEGSKA (reference sequence). CDR3 length equals 16 residues. Trimming shortened V by 4 bases and J by 4 bases, and 22 bases separated the two germline ends.

By sample share, this clonotype is medium-sized. This rearrangement joins TRBV12-3 or TRBV12-4 to TRBJ2-2; D is ambiguous. This CDR3 is built from 16 residues. Trimming pared 3 bases from V and 1 base from J, leaving 12 bases between. The CDR3 is CASSFRRRLNTGELFF. The CDR3 DNA sequence: TGTGCCAGCAGTTTCCGCAGGAGATTGAACACCGGGGAGCTGTTTTTT.

This clonotype has ten or more counts. The chain links TRBV27 to TRBJ2-5; D gene unclear. In germline, CDR1 is MNHEY, CDR2 SMNVEV (reference sequence). The CDR3 runs 13 residues. The V end lost 5 bases, the J end lost 7 bases, and 14 bases lay between the germline ends. The DNA of the CDR3 is TGTGCCAGCAGTCCCGCCACAGTGGGGACCCAGTACTTC. Translation: CASSPATVGTQYF.

A word on this clonotype: At one end, the junction sequence differs from germline, possibly due to a read error. The rearrangement joins TRBV19 to TRBJ1-4, with TRBD1 matching 9 bases. CDR3 length equals 19 residues. Germline V gene sequence: CDR1 LNHDA, CDR2 SQIVND (reference sequence). The CDR3 protein is CASSIAGLSGTGTNEKLFF. In DNA, the CDR3 is TGTGCCAGTAGTATAGCCGGACTTTCCGGGACAGGGACTAACGAAAAACTGTTTTTT.

V gene TRBV11-2 combines with J gene TRBJ2-1; D is uncertain. This CDR3 region has 14 residues. V lost 5 bases and J lost 0, with 8 bases in between. The germline CDR1 and CDR2 sequences are SGHAT and FQNNGV. The CDR3 loop is CASSRFSSYNEQFF. Here the CDR3 DNA reads TGTGCCAGCAGCCGTTTTAGCTCCTACAATGAGCAGTTCTTC.

Concerning this clonotype itself: With a much larger clone just one base away, this may be a read error. The V and J genes are TRBV18 and TRBJ1-1; 7 nucleotides match TRBD1. The junction had 12 bases not matched to a gene; V was cut back by 6 bases and J by 5 bases. This CDR3 has 15 residues. Germline V CDR1 and CDR2: KGHSH, LQKENI. CDR3 in DNA: TGTGCCAGCTCGCTGGGAGGGGGCCCGGTGACTGAAGCTTTCTTT. Amino acids: CASSLGGGPVTEAFF.

As for this clonotype: A much larger clone lies one base from this, so it may be a read error. The chain employs TRBV20-1 and TRBJ2-5; D tentatively fits TRBD1 or TRBD2 (6 bases each). From germline, CDR1 is DFQATT and CDR2 SNEGSKA (reference sequence). The CDR3 sequence is 13 residues long. This CDR3 reads CSYRDSQWETQYF. Written as DNA, the CDR3 is TGCAGCTACAGGGACTCGCAGTGGGAGACCCAGTACTTC.

This clonotype was detected many times. The chain joins TRBV9 to TRBJ2-1, with 13 bases that match TRBD2. Germline V gene data show CDR1 as SGDLS and CDR2 as YYNGEE. J was trimmed by 7 bases and V by 5 bases; bases with no gene match: 6. The CDR3 totals 15 residues. In DNA form, the CDR3 reads TGTGCCAGCAGTCGGACTAGCGGGAGATCAAATGAGCAGTTCTTC. This codes for CASSRTSGRSNEQFF.